A selection of T cell receptor beta chains follows, all from one sample in a study of blood T cell repertoires in COVID-19. Profiled with immunoSEQ multiplex PCR; TCRdb holds only in-frame clones, not every one. The sample records about 230,000 clones, 83% being singletons. Sequences were obtained from peripheral blood. These receptors were collected from a woman in her forties or fifties with acute or convalescent COVID-19. Each CDR3 is given with its conserved first and last residue. Fields, in order: J gene, V gene, clone size, D gene, CDR3 DNA, CDR3 protein. D genes are given only for firm matches. For some rows the clone size is stated as once, few or many, or as a class when expanded; others skip it.

TRBJ2-5	TRBV3-1/TRBV3-2	few	TRBD1	TGTGCCAGCAGCCTACCGGGACAGGGGCGAGAGACCCAGTACTTC	CASSLPGQGRETQYF
TRBJ2-7	TRBV4-1	-	TRBD2	TGCGCCAGCAGCCAAGATCGGGAGGGGCGGGCGGCGCAGTACTTC	CASSQDREGRAAQYF
TRBJ2-7	TRBV5-1	-	-	TGCGCCAGCAGCTTGGGCGACAGCCCCTACGAGCAGTACTTC	CASSLGDSPYEQYF
TRBJ1-2	TRBV2	-	-	TGTGCCAGCAGTGGCGGATTGGGGGCAAGGGGCTACACCTTC	CASSGGLGARGYTF
TRBJ2-1	TRBV2	-	-	TGTGCCAGCAAAGGAGCGTACAATGAGCAGTTCTTC	CASKGAYNEQFF
TRBJ2-7	TRBV6-5	-	TRBD1	TGTGCCAGCACCTGGACAGGGGGCGCCGAAGAGCAGTACTTC	CASTWTGGAEEQYF
TRBJ1-5	TRBV29-1	-	-	TGCAGCGTTGGTCAGGGAGGTGGCAATCAGCCCCAGCATTTT	CSVGQGGGNQPQHF
TRBJ2-3	TRBV28	once	-	TGTGCCAGCAGTCGCCGGACTGGCACAGATACGCAGTATTTT	CASSRRTGTDTQYF
TRBJ2-3	TRBV4-1	-	-	TGCGCCAGCAGCCTCACAGGGCTTGGGACAGATACGCAGTATTTT	CASSLTGLGTDTQYF
TRBJ2-7	TRBV11-3	-	TRBD1	TGTGCCAGCAGCCTGGCAGGGGGCAGCGAGCAGTACTTC	CASSLAGGSEQYF
TRBJ2-5	TRBV24-1	many	TRBD2	TGTGCCACCAGTGACCCGGGACTAGCGGGAGGGGCACAAGAGACCCAGTACTTC	CATSDPGLAGGAQETQYF
TRBJ1-2	TRBV19	-	-	TGTGCCAGTACTCACTCTAACTATGGCTACACCTTC	CASTHSNYGYTF
TRBJ2-1	TRBV7-2	-	-	TGTGCCAGCAGCTTAGGAGCGGTTAACAATGAGCAGTTCTTC	CASSLGAVNNEQFF
TRBJ1-6	TRBV5-3	-	-	TGTGCCAGAATCCTATCTTCGGGGGAAGGTTCACCCCTCCACTTT	CARILSSGEGSPLHF
TRBJ1-1	TRBV6-2/TRBV6-3	-	-	TGTGCCAGCAGTTACAGGTCGGGTGAAGCTTTCTTT	CASSYRSGEAFF
TRBJ1-5	TRBV27	-	TRBD1	TGTGCCAGCAGGTCCTACAGGGGAAGCAATCAGCCCCAGCATTTT	CASRSYRGSNQPQHF
TRBJ1-2	TRBV3-1/TRBV3-2	once	-	TGTGCCAGCAGCCAAGGGAGGGGTGGCTATGGCTACACCTTC	CASSQGRGGYGYTF
TRBJ2-7	TRBV6-5	-	-	TGTGCCAGCACCAAGGGACTGGAATACGAGCAGTACTTC	CASTKGLEYEQYF
TRBJ1-5	TRBV20-1	few	-	TGCAGTGCTAGTCGTTCGAGTAGATCGGATCAGCCCCAGCATTTT	CSASRSSRSDQPQHF
TRBJ1-5	TRBV4-1	-	-	TGCGCCAGCAGCCAAGCAAGGGGTATTCAGCCCCAGCATTTT	CASSQARGIQPQHF
TRBJ1-1	TRBV27	-	TRBD1	TGTGCCAGCAGCCGACAGGGGGCCAACACTGAAGCTTTCTTT	CASSRQGANTEAFF
TRBJ1-1	TRBV5-5	-	TRBD1	TGTGCCAGCAGCTCGCGTACAGGGGGCAACACTGAAGCTTTCTTT	CASSSRTGGNTEAFF
TRBJ1-2	TRBV6-2/TRBV6-3	-	-	TGTGCCAGCAGTTTTGGACAGTCTAGCTATGGCTACACCTTC	CASSFGQSSYGYTF
TRBJ2-7	TRBV28	-	TRBD1	TGTGCCAGCAGGGGACAGGTCTACTCCTACGAGCAGTACTTC	CASRGQVYSYEQYF
TRBJ2-7	TRBV27	-	TRBD1	TGTGCCAGCAGAGGACAGGGCACCGAGCAGTACTTC	CASRGQGTEQYF
TRBJ1-1	TRBV12-3/TRBV12-4	-	-	TGTGCCAGCAGTCAACTCCTGAACACTGAAGCTTTCTTT	CASSQLLNTEAFF
TRBJ2-1	TRBV18	-	-	TGTGCCAGCTCACCAAGGCGGGCAGGGGAGACGAATGAGCAGTTCTTC	CASSPRRAGETNEQFF
TRBJ1-1	TRBV5-1	-	TRBD1	TGCGCCAGCAGCTTGGCAGGGACAGCGAACACTGAAGCTTTCTTT	CASSLAGTANTEAFF
TRBJ2-7	TRBV28	-	TRBD2	TGTGCCAGCAGATTAGCGGGGGGTGAGTCCTACGAGCAGTACTTC	CASRLAGGESYEQYF
TRBJ1-2	TRBV24-1	-	TRBD1	TGTGCCACCAGTGAGGGGGACAGGGGGAACTATGGCTACACCTTC	CATSEGDRGNYGYTF
TRBJ2-1	TRBV11-1	-	TRBD2	TGTGCCAGCAGCATTAGCGGGGGGGCCAATGAGCAGTTCTTC	CASSISGGANEQFF
TRBJ2-1	TRBV10-1	-	TRBD2	TGCGCCAGCAGTGAGACCCCGCTAGCGGGAGGTCGTGGTGAGCAGTTCTTC	CASSETPLAGGRGEQFF
TRBJ2-7	TRBV28	-	TRBD1	TGTGCCGCCGCAGGGGGCTACGAGCAGTACTTC	CAAAGGYEQYF
TRBJ2-3	TRBV27	-	-	TGTGCCAGCAGTTTAGACAGTAGCACAGATACGCAGTATTTT	CASSLDSSTDTQYF
TRBJ1-5	TRBV7-2	-	-	TGTGCCAGCAGCATAACAGGGAGCAATCAGCCCCAGCATTTT	CASSITGSNQPQHF
TRBJ1-1	TRBV7-2	-	-	TGTGCCACCCGCCGAGGCGGGAACACTGAAGCTTTCTTT	CATRRGGNTEAFF
TRBJ1-2	TRBV30	once	-	TGTGCCTGGAGTTCGGAAGAGGCTAACTATGGCTACACCTTC	CAWSSEEANYGYTF
TRBJ1-1	TRBV7-9	-	TRBD1	TGTGCCAGCAGCGACAGGGTGAGCGCTGAAGCTTTCTTT	CASSDRVSAEAFF
TRBJ1-2	TRBV28	-	-	TGTGCCAGCAGCGACGGAGCCAGCCCCGGCTACACCTTC	CASSDGASPGYTF
TRBJ2-3	TRBV24-1	-	TRBD1	TGTGCCACCAGTGACTTTGGACAGGGGGAAGATACGCAGTATTTT	CATSDFGQGEDTQYF
TRBJ2-1	TRBV11-1	once	-	TGTGCCAGCAGCTTAGAGACCGATCACAGAGTCAATGAGCAGTTCTTC	CASSLETDHRVNEQFF
TRBJ2-3	TRBV14	-	TRBD2	TGTGCCAGCAGCCAGGGGCGGGGGGGCCAAACCGATACGCAGTATTTT	CASSQGRGGQTDTQYF
TRBJ1-3	TRBV4-3	-	-	TGCGCCAGCAGCCAGGGGGGATCATCTGGAAACACCATATATTTT	CASSQGGSSGNTIYF
TRBJ1-1	TRBV14	-	-	TGTGCCAGCAGCCAAGACTCCAGGTGGACTGAAGCTTTCTTT	CASSQDSRWTEAFF
TRBJ2-5	TRBV4-1	-	TRBD1	TGCGCCAGCAGCCTACAGGGGGGAGAGACCCAGTACTTC	CASSLQGGETQYF
TRBJ2-1	TRBV13	-	TRBD2	TGTGCCAGCAGCTTAGGGTGGTCTAGCGGGATAGGAGATGAGCAGTTCTTC	CASSLGWSSGIGDEQFF
TRBJ2-2	TRBV3-1/TRBV3-2	-	TRBD2	TGTGCCAGCAGCCAATGGGGCGGGGGGCGAAGCACCGGGGAGCTGTTTTTT	CASSQWGGGRSTGELFF
TRBJ1-1	TRBV5-6	once	-	TGTGCCAGCAGCCTTGGAGGGAACACTGAAGCTTTCTTT	CASSLGGNTEAFF
TRBJ2-6	TRBV30	-	TRBD1	TGTGCCTGGCAAAGGGGGCCTGGGGCCAACGTCCTGACTTTC	CAWQRGPGANVLTF
TRBJ1-4	TRBV6-5	-	-	TGTGCCAGCAGTACAACAGGGACAACTAATGAAAAACTGTTTTTT	CASSTTGTTNEKLFF
TRBJ1-6	TRBV27	once	-	TGTGCCAGCAGCCCCCGTCAGGGAGGAAGTTCACCCCTCCACTTT	CASSPRQGGSSPLHF